A single sample gave rise to the 14 T cell receptor beta chains below, sequenced in a study of T cells in Graves' hyperthyroidism and ophthalmopathy (dated by TCRdb to the late 2010s). Library creation used multiplex PCR. Instrument used: Illumina HiSeq 2000. TCR beta CDR3 regions were amplified from RNA transcripts. For the first round of RT-PCR on the TCR CDR3, the HTBI primer set was used together with the Qiagen OneStep RT-PCR kit. Starting from the raw public reads, TCRdb applied fastp trimming at Q25, assembled clones with MiXCR and retained in-frame beta chains. A single entry per CDR3 protein holds the most common genes and DNA from its merged rows. The sample table shows about 640,000 distinct CDR3 sequences, and about 20% are seen once. The top ten hold around a third of the sample. The sequenced material came from blood. Receptors originate from a man younger than 40 with Graves' ophthalmopathy.

The chain joins TRBV5-1 to TRBJ1-3, with TRBD1 matching over 9 bases. The CDR3 covers 14 residues. From germline, CDR1 is SGHRS and CDR2 YFSETQ. With 3 bases clipped from V and 8 bases from J, the junction kept 6 bases outside the gene matches. CDR3 sequence reads: CASSWDRARHTIYF. In DNA form, the CDR3 reads TGCGCCAGCAGCTGGGACAGGGCGAGACACACCATATATTTT.

This clonotype was found a few times. The rearrangement links TRBV7-2 to TRBJ1-1; D call uncertain. V was trimmed by 2 bases and J by 4 bases, leaving 17 bases between them. The CDR3 totals 16 residues. The germline V gene encodes CDR1 SGHTA and CDR2 FQGNSA. In nucleotides, the CDR3 is TGTGCCAGCAGCTTATCACTCACTAGGTCTATCACTGAAGCTTTCTTT. Residues: CASSLSLTRSITEAFF.

The chain combines TRBV20-1 with TRBJ2-1, with 8 nucleotides matching TRBD1. V shed 2 bases, J shed 8 bases, and the junction held 8 bases outside the gene matches. This CDR3 contains 14 residues. Germline loops: CDR1 DFQATT, CDR2 SNEGSKA (reference sequence). The CDR3 reads CSARPPTGADEQFF. The CDR3 DNA sequence: TGCAGTGCTAGACCCCCGACAGGGGCGGATGAGCAGTTCTTC.

In this sample, this clonotype turned up a few times. The CDR3 here is CSAATLGLGDGYTF. In DNA, the CDR3 is TGCAGTGCTGCGACCCTGGGCTTGGGGGATGGCTACACCTTC. J is TRBJ1-2 and V is TRBV20-1; tentative D call: TRBD1 (5 bases). CDR1 is DFQATT, CDR2 SNEGSKA, per germline (reference sequence). The CDR3 spans 14 residues. V shed 5 bases and J shed 6 bases, with 19 bases lying between them.

This clonotype has a count of ten or more. The rearrangement links TRBV11-2 to TRBJ2-7, with TRBD2 matching 10 bases. This CDR3 spans 16 amino acids. J lost 5 bases, V lost 5 bases, and 12 bases had no gene match. Per germline, CDR1 SGHAT and CDR2 FQNNGV. The CDR3 protein is CASSGRPSGSPNEQYF. The CDR3 DNA sequence: TGTGCCAGCAGCGGTAGACCTAGCGGGAGTCCCAACGAGCAGTACTTC. The entire variable domain, with the rest obtained from reference TRBV11-2 and TRBJ2-7, is as follows: EAGVAQSPRYKIIEKRQSVAFWCNPISGHATLYWYQQILGQGPKLLIQFQNNGVVDDSQLPKDRFSAERLKGVDSTLKIQPAKLEDSAVYLCASSGRPSGSPNEQYFGPGTRLTVT.

The table lists this clonotype with many counts. The chain combines TRBV12-3 or TRBV12-4 with TRBJ2-7; TRBD1 aligns across 7 bases. J gave up 4 bases and V 5 bases, and 8 bases lay outside the gene matches. The CDR3 has 14 amino acids. This CDR3 reads CASSQGVPLYEQYF. The CDR3 region has the DNA TGTGCCAGCAGTCAGGGGGTCCCTTTGTACGAGCAGTACTTC.

This clonotype appeared a few times. The chain is built from TRBV6-1 and TRBJ1-5, with a weak D call TRBD1 (5 bases). The germline CDR1 and CDR2 sequences are MNHNS and SASEGT. This CDR3 is 19 amino acids long. Trimming stripped 0 bases from V and 2 bases from J, with 20 bases between. CDR3 coding DNA: TGTGCCAGCAGTGAAGCCCGGGGGAGGGTTAGAGCGGGCAATCAGCCCCAGCATTTT. This gives the protein CASSEARGRVRAGNQPQHF.

In its sample, this clonotype was seen many times. The V and J genes are TRBV27 and TRBJ2-7; the match to TRBD1 covers 7 bases. Germline V CDR1 and CDR2: MNHEY, SMNVEV (reference sequence). This CDR3 spans 15 amino acids. Unmatched junction bases numbered 6, after V lost 2 bases and J lost 2 bases. Here the CDR3 DNA reads TGTGCCAGCAGTTTAGTAGGGGGCGCTCCCTACGAGCAGTACTTC. Translation gives CASSLVGGAPYEQYF.

This chain uses TRBV20-1 with TRBJ2-1; 8 positions agree with TRBD1. J gave up 8 bases and V 5 bases, and 8 bases lay outside the gene matches. CDR1 and CDR2 from the germline V gene are DFQATT and SNEGSKA (reference sequence). CDR3 length equals 13 residues. The CDR3 is CSAETGVGYEQFF. CDR3 nucleotides: TGCAGTGCTGAGACAGGGGTCGGGTATGAGCAGTTCTTC.

The rearrangement joins TRBV7-8 to TRBJ2-7; 8 bases fit TRBD2. The junction had 3 bases not matched to a gene; V was cut back by 5 bases and J by 0 bases. This CDR3 region has 14 residues. Germline V lookup: CDR1 SGHVS, CDR2 FQNEAQ. The CDR3 DNA reads as TGTGCCAGCAGCCAACTAGCGGTCTCCTACGAGCAGTACTTC. It specifies CASSQLAVSYEQYF.

This clonotype occurred once. The chain employs TRBV3-1 and TRBJ2-1; the D gene is possibly TRBD2 (6 bases). CDR3 length: 13 residues. Germline-derived CDR1 and CDR2 are LGHDT and YNNKEL (reference sequence). Trimming removed 0 bases from V and 10 bases from J, with 10 bases in between. The CDR3 DNA reads as TGTGCCAGCAGCCAAGATCCGGGAGTCGAGCAGTTCTTC. Its protein product is CASSQDPGVEQFF.

This clonotype turned up a few times. The chain carries TRBV24-1 and TRBJ2-1; 15 nucleotides line up with TRBD2. Germline trimming cut 4 bases from V and 4 bases from J; bases unmatched to any gene: 4. Germline lookup yields CDR1 KGHDR and CDR2 SFDVKD. The CDR3 consists of 17 residues. CDR3 in amino acids: CATSDKGTSGGYNEQFF. For the CDR3, the DNA is TGTGCCACCAGTGACAAGGGGACTAGCGGGGGGTACAATGAGCAGTTCTTC.

The gene calls are TRBV6-2 or TRBV6-3 and TRBJ2-7; D gene ambiguous. V gave up 5 bases and J gave up 6 bases, with 11 bases separating them. Looked up from germline, CDR1 is MNHEY and CDR2 is SVGEGT. The CDR3 totals 12 residues. CDR3 nucleotide sequence: TGTGCCAGCAGTCAAGTAGCTGCCGAGCAGTACTTC. Protein product: CASSQVAAEQYF.

J is TRBJ1-3 and V is TRBV5-1; D is possibly TRBD1 (5 bases). The length of the CDR3 is 18 residues. The V end lost 0 bases, the J end lost 4 bases, and 20 bases lay between the germline ends. CDR1 and CDR2 (germline): SGHRS, YFSETQ. Here the CDR3 reads CASSLGLSGSFGGNTIYF. CDR3 DNA: TGCGCCAGCAGCTTGGGCTTATCAGGGTCCTTCGGCGGAAACACCATATATTTT.